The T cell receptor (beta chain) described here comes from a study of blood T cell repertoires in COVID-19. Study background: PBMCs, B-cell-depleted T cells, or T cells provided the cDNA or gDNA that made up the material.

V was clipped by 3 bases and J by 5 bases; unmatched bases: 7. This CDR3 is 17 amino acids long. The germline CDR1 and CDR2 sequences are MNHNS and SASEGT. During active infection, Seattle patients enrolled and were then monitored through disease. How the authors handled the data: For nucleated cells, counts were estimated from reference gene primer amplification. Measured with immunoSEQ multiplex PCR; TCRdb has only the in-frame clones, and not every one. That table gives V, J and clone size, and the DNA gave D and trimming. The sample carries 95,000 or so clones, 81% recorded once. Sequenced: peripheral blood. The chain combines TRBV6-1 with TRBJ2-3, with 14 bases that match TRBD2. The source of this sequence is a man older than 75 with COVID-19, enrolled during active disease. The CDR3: CASSDAGLAGALDTQYF. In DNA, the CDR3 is TGTGCCAGCAGTGACGCGGGACTAGCGGGAGCTCTAGATACGCAGTATTTT.